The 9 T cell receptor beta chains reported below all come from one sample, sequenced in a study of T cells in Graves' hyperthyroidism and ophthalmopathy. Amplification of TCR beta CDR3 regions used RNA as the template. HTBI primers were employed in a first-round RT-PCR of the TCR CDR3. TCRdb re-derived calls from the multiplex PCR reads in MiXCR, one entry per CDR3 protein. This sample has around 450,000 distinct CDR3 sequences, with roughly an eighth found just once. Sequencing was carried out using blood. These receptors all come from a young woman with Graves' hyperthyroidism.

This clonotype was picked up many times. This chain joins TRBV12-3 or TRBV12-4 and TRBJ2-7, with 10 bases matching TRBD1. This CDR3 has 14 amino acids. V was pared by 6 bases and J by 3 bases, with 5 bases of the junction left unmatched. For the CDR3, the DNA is TGTGCCAGCAGACTGGGACAGGGGTACTACGAGCAGTACTTC. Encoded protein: CASRLGQGYYEQYF.

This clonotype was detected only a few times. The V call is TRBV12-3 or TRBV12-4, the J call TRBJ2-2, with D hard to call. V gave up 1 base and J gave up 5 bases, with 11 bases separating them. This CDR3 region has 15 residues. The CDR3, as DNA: TGTGCCAGCAGTTTAGTTTCGGTCAGAACCGGGGAGCTGTTTTTT. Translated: CASSLVSVRTGELFF.

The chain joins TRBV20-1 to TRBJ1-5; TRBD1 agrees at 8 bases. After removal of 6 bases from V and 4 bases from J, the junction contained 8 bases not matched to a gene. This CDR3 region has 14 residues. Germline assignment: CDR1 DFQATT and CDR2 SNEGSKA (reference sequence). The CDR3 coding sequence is TGCAGTGCCACCCCGGGACAGGCAAATCAGCCCCAGCATTTT. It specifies CSATPGQANQPQHF.

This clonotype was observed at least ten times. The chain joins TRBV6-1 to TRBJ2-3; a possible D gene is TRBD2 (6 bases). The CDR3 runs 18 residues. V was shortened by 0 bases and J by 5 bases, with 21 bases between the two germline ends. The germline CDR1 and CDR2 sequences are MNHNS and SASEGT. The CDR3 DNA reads TGTGCCAGCAGTGAAGCAGGAGGGACTCAGGAAGTGGGAGATACGCAGTATTTT. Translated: CASSEAGGTQEVGDTQYF.

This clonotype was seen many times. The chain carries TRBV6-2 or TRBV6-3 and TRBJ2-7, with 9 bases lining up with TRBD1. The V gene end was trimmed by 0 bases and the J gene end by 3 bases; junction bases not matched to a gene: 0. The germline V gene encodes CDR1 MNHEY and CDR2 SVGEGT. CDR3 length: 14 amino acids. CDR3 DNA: TGTGCCAGCAGTTACTCGACAGGGGGCTACGAGCAGTACTTC. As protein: CASSYSTGGYEQYF.

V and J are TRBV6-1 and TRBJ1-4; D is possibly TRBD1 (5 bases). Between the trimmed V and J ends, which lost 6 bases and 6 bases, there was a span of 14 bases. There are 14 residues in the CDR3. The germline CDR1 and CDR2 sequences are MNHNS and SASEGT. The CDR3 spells CASSPSRGDEKLFF. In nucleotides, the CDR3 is TGTGCCAGCAGCCCCTCTCGAGGGGATGAAAAACTGTTTTTT.

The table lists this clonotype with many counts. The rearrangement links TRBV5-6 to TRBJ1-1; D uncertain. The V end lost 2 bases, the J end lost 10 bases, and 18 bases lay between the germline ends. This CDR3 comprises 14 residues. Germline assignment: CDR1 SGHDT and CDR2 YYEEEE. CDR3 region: CASSFEGPASGAFF. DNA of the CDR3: TGTGCCAGCAGCTTCGAAGGTCCAGCGTCTGGAGCTTTCTTT.

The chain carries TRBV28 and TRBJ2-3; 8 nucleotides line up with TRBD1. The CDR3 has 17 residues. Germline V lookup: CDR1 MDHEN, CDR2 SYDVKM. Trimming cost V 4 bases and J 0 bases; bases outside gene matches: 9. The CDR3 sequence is CASSSSIQGESTDTQYF. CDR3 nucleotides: TGTGCCAGCAGTTCATCCATACAGGGGGAGAGCACAGATACGCAGTATTTT.

CDR3: CATSGPRKNYNSPLHF. The DNA for the CDR3 is TGTGCCACCAGTGGTCCCCGCAAGAACTATAATTCACCCCTCCACTTT. The chain employs TRBV24-1 and TRBJ1-6; no clear D. Germline V gene data show CDR1 as KGHDR and CDR2 as SFDVKD. This CDR3 region has 16 residues. Trimming stripped 5 bases from V and 3 bases from J, with 13 bases between.